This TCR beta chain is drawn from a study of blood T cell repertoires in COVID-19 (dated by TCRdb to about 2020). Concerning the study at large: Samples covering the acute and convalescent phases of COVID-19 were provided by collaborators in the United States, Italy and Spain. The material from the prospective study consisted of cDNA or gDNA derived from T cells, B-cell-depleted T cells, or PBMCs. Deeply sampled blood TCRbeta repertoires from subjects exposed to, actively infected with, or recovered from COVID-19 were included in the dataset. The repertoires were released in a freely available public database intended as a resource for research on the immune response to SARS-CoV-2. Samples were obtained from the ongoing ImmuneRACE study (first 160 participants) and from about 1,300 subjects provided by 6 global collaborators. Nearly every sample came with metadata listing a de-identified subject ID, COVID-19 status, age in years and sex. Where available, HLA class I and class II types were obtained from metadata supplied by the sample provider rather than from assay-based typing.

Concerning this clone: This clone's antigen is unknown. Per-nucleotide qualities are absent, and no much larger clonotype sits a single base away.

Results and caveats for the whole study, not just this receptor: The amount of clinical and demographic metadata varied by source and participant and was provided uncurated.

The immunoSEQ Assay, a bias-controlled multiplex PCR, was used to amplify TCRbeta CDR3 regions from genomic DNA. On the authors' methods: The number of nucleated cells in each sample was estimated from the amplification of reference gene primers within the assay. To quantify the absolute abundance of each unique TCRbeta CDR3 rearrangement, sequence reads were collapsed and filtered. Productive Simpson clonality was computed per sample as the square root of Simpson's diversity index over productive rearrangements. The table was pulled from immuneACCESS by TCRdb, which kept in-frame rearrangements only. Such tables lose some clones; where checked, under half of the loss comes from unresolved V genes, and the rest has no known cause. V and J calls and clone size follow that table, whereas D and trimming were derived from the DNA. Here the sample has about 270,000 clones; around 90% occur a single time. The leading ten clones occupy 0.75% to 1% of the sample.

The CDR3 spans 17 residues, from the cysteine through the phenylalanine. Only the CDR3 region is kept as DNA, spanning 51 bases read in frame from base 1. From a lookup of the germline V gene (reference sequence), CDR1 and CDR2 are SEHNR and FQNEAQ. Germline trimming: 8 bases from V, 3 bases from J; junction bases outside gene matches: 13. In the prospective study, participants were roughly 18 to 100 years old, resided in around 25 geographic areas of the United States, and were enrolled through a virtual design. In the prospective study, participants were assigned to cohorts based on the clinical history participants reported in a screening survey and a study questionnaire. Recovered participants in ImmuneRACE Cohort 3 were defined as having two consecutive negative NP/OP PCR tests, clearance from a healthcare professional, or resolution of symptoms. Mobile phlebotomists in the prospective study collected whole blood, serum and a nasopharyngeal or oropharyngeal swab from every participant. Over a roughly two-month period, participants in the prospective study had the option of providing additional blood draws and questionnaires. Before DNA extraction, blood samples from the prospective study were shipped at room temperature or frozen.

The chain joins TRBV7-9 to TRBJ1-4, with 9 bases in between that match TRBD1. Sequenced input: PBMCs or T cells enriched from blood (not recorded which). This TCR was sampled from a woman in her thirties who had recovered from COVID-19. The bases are TGTGCCAGCGCAACTACAGGGGGCGGTTTAGCTAATGAAAAACTGTTTTTT. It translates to CASATTGGGLANEKLFF. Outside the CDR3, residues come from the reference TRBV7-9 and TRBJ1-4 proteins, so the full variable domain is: DTGVSQNPRHKITKRGQNVTFRCDPISEHNRLYWYRQTLGQGPEFLTYFQNEAQLEKSRLLSDRFSAERPKGSFSTLEIQRTEQGDSAMYLCASATTGGGLANEKLFFGSGTQLSVL.